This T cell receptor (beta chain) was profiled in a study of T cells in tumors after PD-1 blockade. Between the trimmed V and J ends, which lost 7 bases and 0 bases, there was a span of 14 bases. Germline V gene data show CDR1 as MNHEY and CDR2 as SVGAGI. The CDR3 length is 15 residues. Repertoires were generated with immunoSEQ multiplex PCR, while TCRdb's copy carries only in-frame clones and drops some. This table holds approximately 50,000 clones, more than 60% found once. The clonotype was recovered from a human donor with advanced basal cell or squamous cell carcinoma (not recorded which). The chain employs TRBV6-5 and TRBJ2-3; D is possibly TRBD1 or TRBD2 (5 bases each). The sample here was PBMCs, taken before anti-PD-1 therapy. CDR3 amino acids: CASTGAGSSTDTQYF. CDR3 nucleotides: TGTGCCAGCACCGGGGCGGGTTCGAGCACAGATACGCAGTATTTT.